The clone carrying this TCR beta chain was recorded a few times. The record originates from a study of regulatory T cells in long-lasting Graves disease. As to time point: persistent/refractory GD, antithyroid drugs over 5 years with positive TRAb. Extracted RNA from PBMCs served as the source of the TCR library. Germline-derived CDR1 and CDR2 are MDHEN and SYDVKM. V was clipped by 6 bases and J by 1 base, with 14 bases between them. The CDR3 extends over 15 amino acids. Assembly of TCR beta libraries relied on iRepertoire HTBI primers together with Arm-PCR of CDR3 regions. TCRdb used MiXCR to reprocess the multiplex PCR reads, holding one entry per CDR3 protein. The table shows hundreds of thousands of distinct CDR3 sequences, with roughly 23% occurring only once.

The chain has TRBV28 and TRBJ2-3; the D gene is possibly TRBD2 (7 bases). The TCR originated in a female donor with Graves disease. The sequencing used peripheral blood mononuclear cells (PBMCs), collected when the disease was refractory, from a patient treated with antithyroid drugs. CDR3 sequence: CASRGGAPGTDTQYF. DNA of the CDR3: TGTGCCAGCAGGGGGGGGGCCCCGGGCACAGATACGCAGTATTTT.